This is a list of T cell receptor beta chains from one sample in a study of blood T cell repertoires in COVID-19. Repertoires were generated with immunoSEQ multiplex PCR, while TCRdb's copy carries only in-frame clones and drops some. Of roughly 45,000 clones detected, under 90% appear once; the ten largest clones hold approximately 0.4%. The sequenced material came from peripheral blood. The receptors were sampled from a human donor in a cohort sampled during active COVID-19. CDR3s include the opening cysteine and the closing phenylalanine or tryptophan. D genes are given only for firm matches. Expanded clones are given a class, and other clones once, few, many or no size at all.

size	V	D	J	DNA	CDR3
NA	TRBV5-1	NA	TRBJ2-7	TGCGCCAGCAGCTTGGAACAGGGCTACTACGAGCAGTACTTC	CASSLEQGYYEQYF
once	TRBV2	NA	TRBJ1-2	TGTGCCAGCAGGAGCTATGGCTACACCTTC	CASRSYGYTF
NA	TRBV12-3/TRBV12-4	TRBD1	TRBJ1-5	TGTGCCAGCAGTTTAGGGGACAGTTCAGCCCAGCATTTT	CASSLGDSSAQHF
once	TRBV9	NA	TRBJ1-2	TGTGCCAGCAGCGTAGGACAGACTCCTTTTAACTATGGCTACACCTTC	CASSVGQTPFNYGYTF
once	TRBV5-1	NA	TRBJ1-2	TGCGCCAGCAGCTTGGCACAGGCGAACTATGGCTACACCTTC	CASSLAQANYGYTF
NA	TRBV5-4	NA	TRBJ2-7	TGTGCCAGCAGCTGGGAGAGAGGGTGGGAGCAGTACTTC	CASSWERGWEQYF
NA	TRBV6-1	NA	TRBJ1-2	TGTGCCAGCAGTGAAGGATGGGAGAAAGATGGCTACACCTTC	CASSEGWEKDGYTF
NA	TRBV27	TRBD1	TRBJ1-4	TGTGCCAGCAGAAGGACAGGGAACATCGAAAAACTGTTTTTT	CASRRTGNIEKLFF
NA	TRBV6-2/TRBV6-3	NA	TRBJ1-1	TGTGCCAGCAGTTACACGATCTTCCCCAGGGAACGAGCTTTCTTT	CASSYTIFPRERAFF
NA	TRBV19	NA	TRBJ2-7	TGTGCCAGCGTCGGGGACACATCCTACGAGCAGTACTTC	CASVGDTSYEQYF
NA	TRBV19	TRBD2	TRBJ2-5	TGTGCCAGTAGTAGCGGGGGTGAGACCCAGTACTTC	CASSSGGETQYF
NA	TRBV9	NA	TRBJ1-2	TGTGCCAGCAGCCTCCGGGAGACAAGTTTAACCTATGGCTACACCTTC	CASSLRETSLTYGYTF
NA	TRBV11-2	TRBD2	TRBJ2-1	TGTGCCAGCAGCTTCATCCCGGGGGGTGTCGACAATGAGCAGTTCTTC	CASSFIPGGVDNEQFF
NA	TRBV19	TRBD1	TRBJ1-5	TGTGCCAGTAGTATAGAACAGGGGGGTCAGCCCCAGCATTTT	CASSIEQGGQPQHF
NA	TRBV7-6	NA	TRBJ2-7	TGTGCCAGCAGCCCCGGTCCGGACAGCTCCTACGAGCAGTACTTC	CASSPGPDSSYEQYF
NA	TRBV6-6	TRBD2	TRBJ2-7	TGTGCCAGCAGTTACTCCGGGACTAGCGGGGGGGTGCCGCAGTACTTC	CASSYSGTSGGVPQYF
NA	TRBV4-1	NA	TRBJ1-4	TGCGCCAGCAGCCAAGTACAGCTTGCAACTAATGAAAAACTGTTTTTT	CASSQVQLATNEKLFF
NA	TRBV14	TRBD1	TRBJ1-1	TGTGCCAGCAGCCAACGACAGGGGGCGGGCACTGAAGCTTTCTTT	CASSQRQGAGTEAFF
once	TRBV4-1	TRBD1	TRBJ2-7	TGCGCCAGCAGCCAAGATTTATTACAGACAGGGAACTACGAGCAGTACTTC	CASSQDLLQTGNYEQYF
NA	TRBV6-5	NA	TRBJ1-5	TGTGCCAGTGACAGGCCAGGTCAGCCCCAGCATTTT	CASDRPGQPQHF
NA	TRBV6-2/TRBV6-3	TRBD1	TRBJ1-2	TGTGCCAGCAGTTCTACAGGGGGCGACAGGTCTGGCTACACCTTC	CASSSTGGDRSGYTF
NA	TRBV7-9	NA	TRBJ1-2	TGTGCCAGCAGCTTAGCCCAACAGGGACACTATGGCTACACCTTC	CASSLAQQGHYGYTF
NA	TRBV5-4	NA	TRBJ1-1	TGTGCCAGCAGCTTGTGGGGGCCGGGTACTGAAGCTTTCTTT	CASSLWGPGTEAFF
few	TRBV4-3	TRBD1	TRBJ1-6	TGCGCCAGCAGCCAAGGACAGGGGATATTAAGCTCCTATAATTCACCCCTCCACTTT	CASSQGQGILSSYNSPLHF
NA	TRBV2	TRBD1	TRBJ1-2	TGTGCCAGCAGTCCTAGGGGGCAGGGCTATGGCTACACCTTC	CASSPRGQGYGYTF
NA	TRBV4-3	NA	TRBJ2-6	TGCGCCAGCAGCTCATCACCAGGGAGGTCTGGGGCCAACGTCCTGACTTTC	CASSSSPGRSGANVLTF
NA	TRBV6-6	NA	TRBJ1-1	TGTGCCAGCGAGATTCTGGGGGGTCGAAACACTGAAGCTTTCTTT	CASEILGGRNTEAFF
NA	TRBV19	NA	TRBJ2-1	TGTGCCAGTACCTCAGGCCTCTACAATGAGCAGTTCTTC	CASTSGLYNEQFF
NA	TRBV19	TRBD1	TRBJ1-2	TGTGCCAGTAGTATGTGGCAGGGGGACGGAGGCTACACCTTC	CASSMWQGDGGYTF
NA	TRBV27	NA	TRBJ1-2	TGTGCCAGCAGTTTATCAGGGGTCGGTGGCTACACCTTC	CASSLSGVGGYTF
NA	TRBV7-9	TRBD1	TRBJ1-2	TGTGCCAGCAGCCGGACAGGTGATGGCTACACCTTC	CASSRTGDGYTF
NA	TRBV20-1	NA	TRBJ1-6	TGCAGTGCTAGTTCTCCGTCGGGAGAAAATTCACCCCTCCACTTT	CSASSPSGENSPLHF
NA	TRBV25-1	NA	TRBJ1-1	TGTGCCAGCAGTGAATTGGGCCCAAGAACTGAAGCTTTCTTT	CASSELGPRTEAFF
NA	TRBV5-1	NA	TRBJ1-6	TGCGCCAGCAGCCCAGTGCCAGGAACCAATTCACCCCTCCACTTT	CASSPVPGTNSPLHF
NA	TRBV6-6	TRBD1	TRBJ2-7	TGTGCCAGCAGTTATTCGGGACAGAGCTCCTACGAGCAGTACTTC	CASSYSGQSSYEQYF
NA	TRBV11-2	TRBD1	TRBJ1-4	TGTGCCAGCAGCTTATCCGGGACAGGGGTTTTGTATGAAAAACTGTTTTTT	CASSLSGTGVLYEKLFF
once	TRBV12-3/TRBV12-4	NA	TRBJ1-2	TGTGCCAGCAGTACCCGACAGGACTGGGGCTACACCTTC	CASSTRQDWGYTF
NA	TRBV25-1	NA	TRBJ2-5	TGTGCCAGCAGTGAGGCAGGGCAAGAGACCCAGTACTTC	CASSEAGQETQYF
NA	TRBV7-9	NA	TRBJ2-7	TGTGCCAGCAGCCCCACCAATTGGACAGTTACCTACGAGCAGTACTTC	CASSPTNWTVTYEQYF
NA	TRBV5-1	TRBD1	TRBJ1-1	TGCGCCAGCAGCTTGGGGGACAGGGTGAACACTGAAGCTTTCTTT	CASSLGDRVNTEAFF